The present T cell receptor (beta chain) was sequenced within a study of shared clonotypes between healthy human individuals. Whole-study results and caveats: Naive subsets, compared against memory subsets, generally had larger estimated richness values.

The investigators split CD4+ cells into a CD45RA+ naive subset and a CD45RA-negative memory subset. Germline V CDR1 and CDR2: SQVTM, ANQGSEA. This CDR3 is 12 amino acids long. Deletions cut 1 base from V and 8 bases from J, with 11 bases between. Details on this clone: The antigen is unknown.

The assay was carried out at the deep level. Assay: immunoSEQ multiplex PCR; the TCRdb copy retains only in-frame clones and omits some. Altogether around 200,000 clones are present, approximately 61% being singletons, with the ten largest covering around 9.3%. This TCR came from a man younger than 40 in good health. This chain connects TRBV29-1 to TRBJ1-2, with D possibly TRBD1 on 6 matching bases. Input material: memory CD4+ T cells sorted from blood. Described subset: CD45RA-negative fraction. The CDR3 DNA reads as TGCAGCGTTGAAGGGGGGGCAGGAGGCTACACCTTC. Protein sequence: CSVEGGAGGYTF.